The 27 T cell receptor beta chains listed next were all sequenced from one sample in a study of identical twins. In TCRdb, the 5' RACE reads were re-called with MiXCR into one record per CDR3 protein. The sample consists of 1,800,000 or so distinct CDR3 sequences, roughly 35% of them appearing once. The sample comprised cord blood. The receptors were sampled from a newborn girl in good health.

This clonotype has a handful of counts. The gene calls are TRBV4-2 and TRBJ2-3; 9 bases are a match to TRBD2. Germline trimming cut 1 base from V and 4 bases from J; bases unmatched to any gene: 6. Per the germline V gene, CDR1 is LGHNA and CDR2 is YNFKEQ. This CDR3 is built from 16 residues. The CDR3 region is CASSQVAGGPADTQYF. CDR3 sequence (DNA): TGTGCCAGCAGCCAAGTGGCGGGAGGGCCCGCAGATACGCAGTATTTT.

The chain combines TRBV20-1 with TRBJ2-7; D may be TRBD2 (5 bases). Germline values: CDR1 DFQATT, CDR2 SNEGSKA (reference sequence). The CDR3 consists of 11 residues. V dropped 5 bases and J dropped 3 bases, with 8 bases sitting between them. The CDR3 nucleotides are TGCAGTGCTCATCGGGGCTACGAGCAGTACTTC. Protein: CSAHRGYEQYF.

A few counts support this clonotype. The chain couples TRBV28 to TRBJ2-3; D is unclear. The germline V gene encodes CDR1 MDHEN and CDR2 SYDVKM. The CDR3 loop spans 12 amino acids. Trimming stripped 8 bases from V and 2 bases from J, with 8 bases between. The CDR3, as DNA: TGTGCCAGCCTGACATACACAGATACGCAGTATTTT. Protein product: CASLTYTDTQYF.

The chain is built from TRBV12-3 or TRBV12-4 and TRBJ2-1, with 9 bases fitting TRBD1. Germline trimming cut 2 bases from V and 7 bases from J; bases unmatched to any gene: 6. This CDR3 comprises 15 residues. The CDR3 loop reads CASSLPGQGINEQFF. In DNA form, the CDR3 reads TGTGCCAGCAGTTTACCGGGACAGGGAATTAATGAGCAGTTCTTC.

CDR3 amino acids: CASSFPQGPYEQYF. Here the CDR3 DNA reads TGTGCCAGCAGTTTCCCTCAGGGGCCCTACGAGCAGTACTTC. The gene calls are TRBV28 and TRBJ2-7; D perhaps matches TRBD1 (6 bases). The length of the CDR3 is 14 residues. CDR1 and CDR2 from the germline V gene are MDHEN and SYDVKM. Trimming shortened V by 3 bases and J by 2 bases, and 11 bases separated the two germline ends.

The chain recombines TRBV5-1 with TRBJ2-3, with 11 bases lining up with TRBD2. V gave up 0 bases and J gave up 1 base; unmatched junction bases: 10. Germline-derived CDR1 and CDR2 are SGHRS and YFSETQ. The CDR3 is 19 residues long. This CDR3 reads CASSLAVSLLAGGTDTQYF. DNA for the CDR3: TGCGCCAGCAGCTTGGCGGTCTCACTACTAGCGGGAGGCACAGATACGCAGTATTTT. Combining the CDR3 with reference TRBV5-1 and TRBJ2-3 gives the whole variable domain KAGVTQTPRYLIKTRGQQVTLSCSPISGHRSVSWYQQTPGQGLQFLFEYFSETQRNKGNFPGRFSGRQFSNSRSEMNVSTLELGDSALYLCASSLAVSLLAGGTDTQYFGPGTRLTVL.

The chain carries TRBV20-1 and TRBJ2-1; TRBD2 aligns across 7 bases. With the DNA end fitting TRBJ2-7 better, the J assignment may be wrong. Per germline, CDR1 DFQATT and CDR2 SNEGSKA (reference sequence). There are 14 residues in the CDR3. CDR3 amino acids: CSARAPRLAGEQYF. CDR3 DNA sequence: TGCAGTGCTAGAGCGCCCCGACTAGCTGGCGAGCAGTACTTC.

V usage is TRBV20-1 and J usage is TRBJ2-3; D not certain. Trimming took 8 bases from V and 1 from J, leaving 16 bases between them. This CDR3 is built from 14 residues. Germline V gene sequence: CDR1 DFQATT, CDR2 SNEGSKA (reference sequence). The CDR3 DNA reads TGCAGTTCAAGAACCGTGGTAGGCACAGATACGCAGTATTTT. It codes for CSSRTVVGTDTQYF.

The CDR3 loop reads CASRGKGKGELFF. DNA for the CDR3: TGTGCCAGCAGGGGAAAGGGAAAAGGGGAGCTGTTTTTT. The chain recombines TRBV5-8 with TRBJ2-2; no clear D. Germline V CDR1 and CDR2: SGHTS, YDEGEE. V lost 5 bases and J 8 bases, leaving 13 bases between the germline ends. The CDR3 totals 13 residues.

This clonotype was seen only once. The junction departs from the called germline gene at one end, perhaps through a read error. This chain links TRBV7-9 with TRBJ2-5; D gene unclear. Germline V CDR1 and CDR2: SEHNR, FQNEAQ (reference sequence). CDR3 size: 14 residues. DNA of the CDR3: TGTGCCAGCAGCTTAGCGATGAGCCAAGAGCCCCAGTACTTC. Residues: CASSLAMSQEPQYF.

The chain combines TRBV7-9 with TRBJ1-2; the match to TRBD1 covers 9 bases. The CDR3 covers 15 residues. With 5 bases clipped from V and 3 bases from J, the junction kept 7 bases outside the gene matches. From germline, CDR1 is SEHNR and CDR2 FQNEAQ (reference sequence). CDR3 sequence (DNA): TGTGCCAGCAGCCCCAACAGGGGGCAAGACTATGGCTACACCTTC. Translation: CASSPNRGQDYGYTF.

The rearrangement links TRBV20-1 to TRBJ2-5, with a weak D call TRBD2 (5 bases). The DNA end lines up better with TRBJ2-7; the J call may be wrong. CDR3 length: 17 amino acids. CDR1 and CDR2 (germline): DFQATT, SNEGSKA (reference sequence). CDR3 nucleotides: TGCAGTGCTAGACCCCCGCCCTCGGACTTAACCTCCTACGAGCAGTACTTC. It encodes CSARPPPSDLTSYEQYF.

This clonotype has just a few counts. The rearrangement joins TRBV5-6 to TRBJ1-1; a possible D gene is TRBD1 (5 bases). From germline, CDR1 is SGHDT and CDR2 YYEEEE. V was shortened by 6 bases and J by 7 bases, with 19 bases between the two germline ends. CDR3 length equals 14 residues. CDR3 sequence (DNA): TGTGCCAGCAACCGGGGGAGGGGAGTATATGAAGCTTTCTTT. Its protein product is CASNRGRGVYEAFF.

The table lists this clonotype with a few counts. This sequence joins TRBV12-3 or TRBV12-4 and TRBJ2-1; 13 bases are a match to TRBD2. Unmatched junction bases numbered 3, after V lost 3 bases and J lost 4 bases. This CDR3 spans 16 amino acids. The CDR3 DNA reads TGTGCCAGCAGTTTTGGGGGACTAGCGGGATACAATGAGCAGTTCTTC. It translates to CASSFGGLAGYNEQFF.

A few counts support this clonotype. CDR3 DNA: TGCGCCAGCAGCCCCCGGGACAGGAAACGCACAGATACGCAGTATTTT. Amino acid sequence: CASSPRDRKRTDTQYF. This chain links TRBV5-1 with TRBJ2-3; 8 bases are shared with TRBD1. The CDR3 sequence is 16 residues long. Trimming removed 4 bases from V and 1 base from J; junction bases left unmatched: 8. The germline V gene has CDR1 SGHRS and CDR2 YFSETQ.

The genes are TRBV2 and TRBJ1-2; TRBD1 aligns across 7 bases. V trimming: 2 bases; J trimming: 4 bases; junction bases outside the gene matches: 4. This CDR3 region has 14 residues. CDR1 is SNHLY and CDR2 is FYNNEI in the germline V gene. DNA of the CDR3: TGTGCCAGCAGTGAAACGACAGGGACCTATGGCTACACCTTC. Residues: CASSETTGTYGYTF.

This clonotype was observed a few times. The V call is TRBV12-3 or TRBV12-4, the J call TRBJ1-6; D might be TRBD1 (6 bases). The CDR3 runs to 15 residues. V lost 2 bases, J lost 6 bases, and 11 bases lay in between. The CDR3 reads CASSLRAGANSPLHF. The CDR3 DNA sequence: TGTGCCAGCAGTTTACGCGCAGGGGCTAATTCACCCCTCCACTTT.

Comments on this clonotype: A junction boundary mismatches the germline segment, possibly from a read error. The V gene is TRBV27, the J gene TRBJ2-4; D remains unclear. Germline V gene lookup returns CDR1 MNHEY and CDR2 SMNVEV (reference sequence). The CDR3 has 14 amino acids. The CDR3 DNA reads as TGTGTCAGCAGTTTGGGTACAGCCAAAAACATTCAGTACTTC. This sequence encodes CVSSLGTAKNIQYF.

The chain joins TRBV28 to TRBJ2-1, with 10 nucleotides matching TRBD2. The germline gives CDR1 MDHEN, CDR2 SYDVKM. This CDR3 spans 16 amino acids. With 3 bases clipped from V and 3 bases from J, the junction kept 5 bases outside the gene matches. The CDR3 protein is CASSLVLAGYYNEQFF. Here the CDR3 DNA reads TGTGCCAGCAGTTTGGTACTAGCGGGATACTACAATGAGCAGTTCTTC. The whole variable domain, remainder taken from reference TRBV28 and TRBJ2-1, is DVKVTQSSRYLVKRTGEKVFLECVQDMDHENMFWYRQDPGLGLRLIYFSYDVKMKEKGDIPEGYSVSREKKERFSLILESASTNQTSMYLCASSLVLAGYYNEQFFGPGTRLTVL.

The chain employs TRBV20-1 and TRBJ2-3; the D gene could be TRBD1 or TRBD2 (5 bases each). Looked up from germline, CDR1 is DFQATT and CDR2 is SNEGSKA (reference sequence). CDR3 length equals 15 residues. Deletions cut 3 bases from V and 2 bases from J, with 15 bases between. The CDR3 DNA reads TGCAGTGCTAGGGCCGGGACGGCTTCCACAGATACGCAGTATTTT. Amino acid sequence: CSARAGTASTDTQYF.

CDR3 sequence (DNA): TGTGCCAGCAGCCACACAGGGAGCACAGATACGCAGTATTTT. It encodes CASSHTGSTDTQYF. The rearrangement joins TRBV7-6 to TRBJ2-3, with D perhaps TRBD1 (6 bases). CDR3 size: 14 residues. Trimming cost V 5 bases and J 0 bases, with 9 bases left between them. Germline V gene data show CDR1 as SGHVS and CDR2 as FNYEAQ. Complete variable domain (other parts from reference TRBV7-6 and TRBJ2-3): GAGVSQSPRYKVTKRGQDVALRCDPISGHVSLYWYRQALGQGPEFLTYFNYEAQQDKSGLPNDRFSAERPEGSISTLTIQRTEQRDSAMYRCASSHTGSTDTQYFGPGTRLTVL.

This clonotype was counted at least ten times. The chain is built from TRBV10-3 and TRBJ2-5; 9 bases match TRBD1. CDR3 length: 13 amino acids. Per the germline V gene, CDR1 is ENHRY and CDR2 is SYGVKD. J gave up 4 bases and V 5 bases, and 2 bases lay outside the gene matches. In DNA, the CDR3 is TGTGCCATCAGTAGGACAGGGGCAGAGACCCAGTACTTC. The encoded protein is CAISRTGAETQYF.

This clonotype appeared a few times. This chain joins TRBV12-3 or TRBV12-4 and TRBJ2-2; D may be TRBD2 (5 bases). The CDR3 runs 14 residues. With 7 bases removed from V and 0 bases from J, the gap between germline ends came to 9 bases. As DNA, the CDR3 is TGTGCCAGCATTGGGGAGTCGAACACCGGGGAGCTGTTTTTT. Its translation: CASIGESNTGELFF.

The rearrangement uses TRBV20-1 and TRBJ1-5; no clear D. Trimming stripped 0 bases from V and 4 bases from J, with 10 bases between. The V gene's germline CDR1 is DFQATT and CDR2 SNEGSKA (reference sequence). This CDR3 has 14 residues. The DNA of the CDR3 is TGCAGTGCTAGAGATCCCAGGTTGAATCAGCCCCAGCATTTT. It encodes CSARDPRLNQPQHF.

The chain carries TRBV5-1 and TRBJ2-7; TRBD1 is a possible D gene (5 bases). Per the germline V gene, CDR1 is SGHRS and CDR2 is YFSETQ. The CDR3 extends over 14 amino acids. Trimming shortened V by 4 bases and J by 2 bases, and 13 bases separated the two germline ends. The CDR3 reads CASSPRDTPYEQYF. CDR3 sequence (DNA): TGCGCCAGCAGCCCCAGGGATACTCCCTACGAGCAGTACTTC.

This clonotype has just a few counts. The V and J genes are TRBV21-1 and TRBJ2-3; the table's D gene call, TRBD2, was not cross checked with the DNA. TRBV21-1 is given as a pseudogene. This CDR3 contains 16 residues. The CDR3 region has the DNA TGTGCCAGCAGCAAAGACCAGCGGGGGGGCACAGATACGCAGTATTTT. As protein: CASSKDQRGGTDTQYF.

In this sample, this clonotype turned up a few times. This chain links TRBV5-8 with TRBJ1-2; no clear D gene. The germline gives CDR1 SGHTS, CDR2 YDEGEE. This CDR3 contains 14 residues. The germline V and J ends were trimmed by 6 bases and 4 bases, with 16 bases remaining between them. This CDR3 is CASTSPGLVYGYTF. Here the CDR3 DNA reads TGTGCCAGCACCTCGCCCGGGCTTGTCTATGGCTACACCTTC.